Sequencing of this T cell receptor (beta chain) was carried out in a study of T cells in Graves' hyperthyroidism and ophthalmopathy (dated by TCRdb to about 2019). Context from the whole study: To identify TCR V-J signatures that set the groups apart, the researchers used a discovery cohort of 100 patients, made up of approximately 43 with Graves' ophthalmopathy and 57 with stable Graves' hyperthyroidism. Whether ophthalmopathy could be predicted prospectively was tested in an independent validation cohort made up of fewer than 20 hyperthyroidism patients plus 17 patients who later progressed to ophthalmopathy. The approximately 100 discovery patients were divided at random into training and test sets in a 7:3 ratio. Thyroid tissue and blood T-cell repertoires from six or seven Graves' hyperthyroidism patients were also compared in the study. After sampling, hyperthyroidism patients received methimazole starting at 30 mg daily, and ophthalmopathy patients received high-dose intravenous methylprednisolone. TCR Vbeta CDR3 sequencing of 135 peripheral blood samples (approximately 44 ophthalmopathy, 75 hyperthyroidism and approximately 17 progressor patients) is reported in the paper.

Beyond this particular receptor, the publication reports: In validation, the model predicted progression to ophthalmopathy with 60% to 71% sensitivity and 72.22% specificity, a median of around 6.6 months before onset. Most expanded thyroid clonotypes (frequency above 0.001) were also detected in blood, suggesting blood repertoires may reflect thyroid immune responses. A model built on a 13 V-J signature distinguished ophthalmopathy from stable hyperthyroidism, reaching 85% to 90% sensitivity and under 84% specificity in cross-validation and 80%/75% in testing. No statistical method was used to fix the sample size in advance, and group allocation was not hidden from the investigators.

Stable Graves' hyperthyroidism was defined as the absence of progression to ophthalmopathy over 18 months of follow-up. Hyperthyroidism patients were aged 18 to 65 years and newly diagnosed, with disease duration of less than 2 months. Patients with uncontrolled infections, other autoimmune diseases, pregnancy or lactation were excluded. Diagnoses relied on clinical symptoms, serum thyroxine and TRAb, thyroid ultrasound and orbital computed tomography. Trizol reagent was used to extract total RNA, and RNA quality was then checked on an Agilent 2100 Bioanalyzer. V was cut back by 3 bases and J by 4 bases, leaving a gap of 6 bases between them. The germline V gene (reference sequence) gives CDR1 as DFQATT and CDR2 as SNEGSKA. The CDR3, from cysteine to phenylalanine, totals 12 residues. The DNA shown is the 36-base CDR3, in frame from base 1. This clonotype was recorded many times. Its antigen specificity is not known. No base quality values were provided; no much bigger clone lies one nucleotide off.

Amplification of TCR beta CDR3 regions was carried out from RNA transcripts. A first-round RT-PCR of the TCR CDR3 used the HTBI primer set with the Qiagen OneStep RT-PCR kit. Libraries were constructed in a second round of multiplex PCR, after which size selection and purification were performed. The libraries were sequenced on an Illumina HiSeq2000 using paired-end 100 bp reads. As for the original processing: SOAPnuke was used to process the raw data, removing reads that contained adapters or uncalled bases, had a mean Phred below 15, or lacked an exact match to the constant primer or identifier. COPE v1.2.5 was used to merge the high-quality paired reads, and each unique nucleotide sequence was defined as a clonotype. MiTCR v1.1 was used to align the clonotypes against IMGT TRBV, TRBD and TRBJ reference segments. Only V-J combinations with frequency above 0.0001, covering roughly 99% of repertoires, were analysed. A TCS score was defined as the ratio of F50 (clonal expansion) to E x V (chaos), with BLOSUM62-based TCRdist applied between CDR3 peptides within each V-J. Welch's t-statistics and random forest reduced 500 to 550 V-J features to 13, which were used in a naive Bayes classifier (R e1071). The Morisita-Horn index was used to measure how similar the thyroid and blood repertoires were. TCRdb applied fastp at Q25 and MiXCR to the public reads, then kept only in-frame beta chains. CDR3 protein duplicates are merged, each entry listing the most common genes and DNA. The V and J calls were not made by the authors but by TCRdb's processing. Across this sample there are 500,000 to 600,000 distinct CDR3 sequences, with roughly 50% seen only once. Around 8% of the sample lies in the top ten.

The rearrangement combines TRBV20-1 with TRBJ1-4, with no confident D gene call. This TCR was recovered from a woman aged 18-29 years with Graves' hyperthyroidism. Sequenced material: peripheral blood or thyroid tissue (not recorded which). The nucleotides read TGCAGTGCTAGCACCGGTAATGAAAAACTGTTTTTT. The encoded protein is CSASTGNEKLFF.